A single sample gave rise to the 19 T cell receptor beta chains below, sequenced in a study of response to subunit inactivated influenza vaccine. Using its own MiXCR run on the RT-PCR reads, TCRdb lists one record per CDR3 protein. The sample contains some 640,000 distinct CDR3 sequences, over 11% of which appear only once. This material consisted of PBMCs from blood, taken about 14 days before vaccination. These receptors originate from a man aged 50 to 60 who received an inactivated influenza vaccine.

The genes are TRBV19 and TRBJ2-3; D gene unclear. Trimming took 3 bases from V and 2 from J, leaving 9 bases between them. Germline V gene lookup returns CDR1 LNHDA and CDR2 SQIVND (reference sequence). There are 14 residues in the CDR3. The CDR3 loop reads CASSIRHPTDTQYF. For the CDR3, the DNA is TGTGCCAGTAGTATCCGACATCCCACAGATACGCAGTATTTT.

This clonotype was detected a few times. The chain joins TRBV4-3 to TRBJ2-7, with D perhaps assigned TRBD1 or TRBD2 (5 bases each). The CDR3 extends over 16 amino acids. The germline V and J ends were trimmed by 1 base and 0 bases, with 13 bases remaining between them. CDR1 LGHNA and CDR2 YSLEER come from the germline V gene. The CDR3 sequence is CASSQVGGTDSYEQYF. DNA of the CDR3: TGCGCCAGCAGCCAAGTAGGTGGGACGGACTCCTACGAGCAGTACTTC.

The chain uses TRBV3-1 and TRBJ2-5; 10 positions match TRBD2. The V gene's germline CDR1 is LGHDT and CDR2 YNNKEL (reference sequence). The CDR3 has 17 residues. The junction had 11 bases not matched to a gene; V was cut back by 5 bases and J by 2 bases. The CDR3 coding sequence is TGTGCCAGCAGCTTAACTAGCGGGGCACGGGGTCAAGAGACCCAGTACTTC. Its translation: CASSLTSGARGQETQYF.

With regard to this clonotype: An end of the junction differs from the germline gene, which may be a read error. The chain joins TRBV7-9 to TRBJ1-4; D gene unclear. The CDR3 loop spans 16 amino acids. Germline values: CDR1 SEHNR, CDR2 FQNEAQ (reference sequence). CDR3: CASSLAPSGGREKLFF. CDR3 bases: TGTGCCAGCAGTTTAGCCCCCTCGGGAGGGCGGGAAAAACTGTTTTTT.

This clonotype showed up many times. The chain links TRBV19 to TRBJ2-1; 14 nucleotides line up with TRBD2. There are 16 residues in the CDR3. Germline V gene lookup returns CDR1 LNHDA and CDR2 SQIVND (reference sequence). The V gene end was trimmed by 5 bases and the J gene end by 3 bases; junction bases not matched to a gene: 3. The chain's CDR3 is CASSGGLAGVYNEQFF. DNA for the CDR3: TGTGCCAGTAGTGGGGGACTAGCGGGAGTCTACAATGAGCAGTTCTTC.

This clonotype was detected once. The V call is TRBV18, the J call TRBJ2-6; D is uncertain. From germline, CDR1 is KGHSH and CDR2 LQKENI. V lost 1 base and J lost 3, with 7 bases in between. This CDR3 has 15 residues. CDR3 nucleotide sequence: TGTGCCAGCTCACCACGGCAGGTTGGGGCCAACGTCCTGACTTTC. Protein: CASSPRQVGANVLTF.

The chain joins TRBV6-2 or TRBV6-3 to TRBJ2-4; perhaps TRBD1 as D (5 bases). Germline assignment: CDR1 MNHEY and CDR2 SVGEGT. V was pared by 0 bases and J by 1 base, with 7 bases between. CDR3 size: 15 residues. CDR3 DNA sequence: TGTGCCAGCAGTTACTCCCACAGGGCCAAAAACATTCAGTACTTC. Translating gives CASSYSHRAKNIQYF.

For this clonotype: One base away lies a much larger clone, so this may be a sequencing read error. The chain links TRBV28 to TRBJ2-7, with no clear D. Germline V lookup: CDR1 MDHEN, CDR2 SYDVKM. The CDR3 has 16 residues. V was shortened by 3 bases and J by 1 base, with 16 bases between the two germline ends. This chain's CDR3 is CASSFAQWHWSYEQYF. The CDR3 DNA sequence: TGTGCCAGCAGTTTCGCACAGTGGCACTGGTCCTACGAGCAGTACTTC.

In regard to this clonotype: At one of its ends the junction is not consistent with the germline gene, which may arise from a read error. The chain uses TRBV6-5 and TRBJ1-3; D remains ambiguous. The germline V gene has CDR1 MNHEY and CDR2 SVGAGI. The CDR3 is 15 residues long. The CDR3: CVSSYDGVSGNTIYF. The CDR3 DNA is TGTGTCAGCAGTTACGACGGGGTCTCTGGAAACACCATATATTTT.

The J gene is TRBJ2-2, the V gene TRBV30; either TRBD1 or TRBD2 may supply D (5 bases each). Trimming shortened V by 3 bases and J by 5 bases, and 16 bases separated the two germline ends. The germline V gene has CDR1 GTSNPN and CDR2 SVGIG (reference sequence). There are 15 residues in the CDR3. In nucleotides, the CDR3 is TGTGCCTGGAGAACGCCCTGGAGGACAACCGGGGAGCTGTTTTTT. Protein: CAWRTPWRTTGELFF.

The V call is TRBV25-1, the J call TRBJ1-2, with a tentative D call TRBD1 (5 bases). Deletions cut 7 bases from V and 7 bases from J, with 19 bases between. The length of the CDR3 is 14 residues. Germline-derived CDR1 and CDR2 are MGHDK and SYGVNS. The CDR3 here is CASTGGEEESGYTF. The CDR3 region has the DNA TGTGCCAGCACTGGGGGGGAAGAGGAGTCTGGCTACACCTTC.

A note on this clonotype: Relative to the germline gene, one junction end is altered; a read error may explain this. The gene calls are TRBV15 and TRBJ2-1, with 12 bases matching TRBD2. Germline loops: CDR1 LNHNV, CDR2 YYDKDF (reference sequence). The CDR3 spans 20 residues. The CDR3 region is CATSGQTNSQTSGGPGERFF. The CDR3 bases are TGTGCCACCAGCGGACAGACCAATTCGCAAACTAGCGGGGGGCCGGGTGAGCGGTTCTTC.

This clonotype showed up just a few times. The chain is built from TRBV29-1 and TRBJ2-7, with a weak D call TRBD1 (6 bases). Trimming removed 6 bases at V and 4 bases at J, with 28 bases between. This CDR3 is built from 17 residues. CDR1 is SQVTM and CDR2 is ANQGSEA in the germline V gene. CDR3 bases: TGCAGCGTGACGGCAAACAGAATACAGGGAACAAAATACGAGCAGTACTTC. Residues: CSVTANRIQGTKYEQYF.

The rearrangement uses TRBV3-1 and TRBJ2-2; D may be TRBD1 or TRBD2 (6 bases each). V was clipped by 7 bases and J by 5 bases, with 14 bases between them. Germline CDR1 and CDR2: LGHDT and YNNKEL (reference sequence). The CDR3 is made up of 14 amino acids. The DNA for the CDR3 is TGTGCCAGCACCCCGGGGGCTCGGACCGGGGAGCTGTTTTTT. Protein: CASTPGARTGELFF.

The CDR3 sequence is CSPASGSVDEQFF. The CDR3 DNA reads as TGCAGCCCAGCTAGCGGGAGTGTGGATGAGCAGTTCTTC. The chain recombines TRBV20-1 with TRBJ2-1, with 10 positions matching TRBD2. This CDR3 is built from 13 residues. Germline CDR1 DFQATT, CDR2 SNEGSKA (reference sequence).

This clonotype was picked up a small number of times. The chain links TRBV5-1 to TRBJ2-3; 7 positions agree with TRBD2. This CDR3 region has 16 residues. Trimming removed 4 bases from V and 0 bases from J; junction bases left unmatched: 8. CDR1 is SGHRS, CDR2 YFSETQ, per germline. The CDR3 coding sequence is TGCGCCAGCAGCGCCTCTCCAGCGGGGAGCACAGATACGCAGTATTTT. Translated: CASSASPAGSTDTQYF.

The count of this clonotype is one. The chain couples TRBV7-6 to TRBJ2-3; 13 bases line up with TRBD2. V shed 1 base and J 6 bases; nucleotides not matched to a gene: 4. Germline V CDR1 and CDR2: SGHVS, FNYEAQ. The CDR3 consists of 16 residues. The CDR3 spells CASSLGGLAGVDTQYF. CDR3 coding DNA: TGTGCCAGCAGCTTAGGAGGACTAGCGGGAGTTGATACGCAGTATTTT. The full variable domain, rest sourced from reference TRBV7-6 and TRBJ2-3, is GAGVSQSPRYKVTKRGQDVALRCDPISGHVSLYWYRQALGQGPEFLTYFNYEAQQDKSGLPNDRFSAERPEGSISTLTIQRTEQRDSAMYRCASSLGGLAGVDTQYFGPGTRLTVL.

This clonotype was seen repeatedly, ten times or more. This rearrangement joins TRBV5-1 to TRBJ2-7; 10 bases agree with TRBD1. There are 16 residues in the CDR3. CDR1 is SGHRS, CDR2 YFSETQ, per germline. The V segment lost 5 bases and the J segment 7 bases; nucleotides outside the gene matches: 15. CDR3 nucleotides: TGCGCCAGCAGTTCTCTTACCGGGACAGGGGTGGGAGAGCAGTACTTC. Its translation is CASSSLTGTGVGEQYF.

The J gene is TRBJ1-1, the V gene TRBV24-1; no definite D call. Germline assignment: CDR1 KGHDR and CDR2 SFDVKD. V was cut by 4 bases and J by 0 bases, with 5 bases left in between. This CDR3 spans 13 amino acids. CDR3 sequence reads: CATSEGLNTEAFF. CDR3 coding DNA: TGTGCCACCAGTGAAGGGTTGAACACTGAAGCTTTCTTT.